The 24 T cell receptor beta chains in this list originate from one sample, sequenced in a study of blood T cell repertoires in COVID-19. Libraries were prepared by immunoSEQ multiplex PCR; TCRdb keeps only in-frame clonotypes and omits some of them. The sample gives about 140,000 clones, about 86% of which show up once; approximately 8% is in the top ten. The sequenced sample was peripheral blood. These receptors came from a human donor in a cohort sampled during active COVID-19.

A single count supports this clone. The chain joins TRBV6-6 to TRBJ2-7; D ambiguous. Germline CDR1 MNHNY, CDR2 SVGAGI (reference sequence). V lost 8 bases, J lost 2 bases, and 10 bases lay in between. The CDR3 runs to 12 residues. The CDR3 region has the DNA TGTGCCAGCGGCAGAACCGCCTACGAGCAGTACTTC. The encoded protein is CASGRTAYEQYF.

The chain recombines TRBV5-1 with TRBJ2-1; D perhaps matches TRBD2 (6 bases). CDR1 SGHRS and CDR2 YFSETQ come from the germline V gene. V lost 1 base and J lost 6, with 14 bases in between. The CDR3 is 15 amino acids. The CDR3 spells CASSLWSTRGNEQFF. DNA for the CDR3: TGCGCCAGCAGCTTGTGGTCAACGCGGGGCAATGAGCAGTTCTTC.

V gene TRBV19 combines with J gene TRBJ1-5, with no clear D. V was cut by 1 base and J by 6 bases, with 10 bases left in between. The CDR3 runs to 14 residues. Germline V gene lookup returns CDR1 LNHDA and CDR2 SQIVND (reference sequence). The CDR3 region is CASSIAAGTQPQHF. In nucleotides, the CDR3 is TGTGCCAGTAGTATAGCGGCGGGAACTCAGCCCCAGCATTTT.

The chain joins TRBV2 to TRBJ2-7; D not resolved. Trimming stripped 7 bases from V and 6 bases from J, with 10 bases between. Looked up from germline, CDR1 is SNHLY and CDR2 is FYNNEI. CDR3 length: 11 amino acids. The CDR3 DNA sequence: TGTGCCAGCACCAACCCACTCGAGCAGTACTTC. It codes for CASTNPLEQYF.

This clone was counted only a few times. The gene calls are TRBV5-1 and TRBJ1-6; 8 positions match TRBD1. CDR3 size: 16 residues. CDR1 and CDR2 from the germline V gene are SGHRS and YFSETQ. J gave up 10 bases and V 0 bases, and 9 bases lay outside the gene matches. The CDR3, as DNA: TGCGCCAGCAGCTTGGACAGGGGGACCGTAAGATCACCCCTCCACTTT. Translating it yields CASSLDRGTVRSPLHF.

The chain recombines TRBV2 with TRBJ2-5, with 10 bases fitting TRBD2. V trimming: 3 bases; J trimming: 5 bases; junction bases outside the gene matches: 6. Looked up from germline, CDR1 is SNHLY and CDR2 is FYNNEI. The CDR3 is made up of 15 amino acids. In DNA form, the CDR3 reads TGTGCCAGCAGTGATCTGCTAGCGGGGGTGGAGACCCAGTACTTC. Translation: CASSDLLAGVETQYF.

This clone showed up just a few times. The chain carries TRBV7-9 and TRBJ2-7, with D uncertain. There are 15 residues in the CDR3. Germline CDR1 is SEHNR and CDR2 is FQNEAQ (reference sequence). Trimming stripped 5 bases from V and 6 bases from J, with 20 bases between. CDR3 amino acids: CASSPKIRIGAEQYF. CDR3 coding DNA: TGTGCCAGCAGCCCGAAGATCAGGATCGGCGCCGAGCAGTACTTC.

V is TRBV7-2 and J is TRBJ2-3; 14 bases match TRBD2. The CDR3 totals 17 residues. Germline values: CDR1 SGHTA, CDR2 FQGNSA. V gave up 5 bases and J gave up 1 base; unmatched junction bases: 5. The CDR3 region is CASSPRLAGGGTDTQYF. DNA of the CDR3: TGTGCCAGCAGCCCCCGACTAGCGGGGGGGGGCACAGATACGCAGTATTTT.

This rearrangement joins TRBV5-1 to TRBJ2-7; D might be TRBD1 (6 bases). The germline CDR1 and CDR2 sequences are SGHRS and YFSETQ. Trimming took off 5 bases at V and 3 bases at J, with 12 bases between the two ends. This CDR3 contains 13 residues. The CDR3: CASRIQGVYEQYF. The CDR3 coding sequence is TGCGCCAGCAGAATACAGGGAGTCTACGAGCAGTACTTC.

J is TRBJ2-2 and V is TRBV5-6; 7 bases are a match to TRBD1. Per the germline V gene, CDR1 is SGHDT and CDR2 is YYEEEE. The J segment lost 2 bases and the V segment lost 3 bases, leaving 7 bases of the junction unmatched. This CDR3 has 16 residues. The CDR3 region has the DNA TGTGCCAGCAGCTACCCCGGGACAGTCAACACCGGGGAGCTGTTTTTT. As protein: CASSYPGTVNTGELFF.

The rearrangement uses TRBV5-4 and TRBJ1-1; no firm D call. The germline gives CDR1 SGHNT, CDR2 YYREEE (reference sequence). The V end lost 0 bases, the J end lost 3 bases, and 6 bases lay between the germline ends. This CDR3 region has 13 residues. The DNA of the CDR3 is TGTGCCAGCAGCTTGGATCCGTACACTGAAGCTTTCTTT. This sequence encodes CASSLDPYTEAFF.

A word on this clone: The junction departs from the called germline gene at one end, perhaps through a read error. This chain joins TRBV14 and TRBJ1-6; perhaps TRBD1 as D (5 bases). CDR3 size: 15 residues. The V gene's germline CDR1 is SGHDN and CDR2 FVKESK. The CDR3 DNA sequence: TGTGCCAGCAGCCGCTCAGGGAACGTTTTTTCATCCCTCCACTTT. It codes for CASSRSGNVFSSLHF.

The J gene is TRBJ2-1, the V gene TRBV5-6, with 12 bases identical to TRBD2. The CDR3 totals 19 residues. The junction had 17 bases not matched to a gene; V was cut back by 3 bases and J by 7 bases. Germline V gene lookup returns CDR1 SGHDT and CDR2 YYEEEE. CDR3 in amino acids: CASSSRLAGVLGTRNEQFF. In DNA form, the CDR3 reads TGTGCCAGCAGCTCCAGACTAGCGGGGGTACTGGGGACTAGAAATGAGCAGTTCTTC.

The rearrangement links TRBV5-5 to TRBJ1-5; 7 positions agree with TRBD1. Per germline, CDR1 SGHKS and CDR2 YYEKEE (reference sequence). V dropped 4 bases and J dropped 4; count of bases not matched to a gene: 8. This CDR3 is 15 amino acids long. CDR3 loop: CASSPRGQTNQPQHF. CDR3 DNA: TGTGCCAGCAGCCCGAGGGGACAGACGAATCAGCCCCAGCATTTT.

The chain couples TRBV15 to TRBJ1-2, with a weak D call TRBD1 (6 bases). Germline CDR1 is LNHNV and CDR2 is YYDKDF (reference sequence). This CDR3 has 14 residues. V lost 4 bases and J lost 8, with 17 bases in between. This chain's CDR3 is CATSIPWGLSGYTF. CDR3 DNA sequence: TGTGCCACCAGCATACCTTGGGGGCTCAGCGGCTACACCTTC.

This CDR3 reads CASSLGISGRIYTDTQYF. The DNA of the CDR3 is TGTGCCAGCAGCTTGGGAATTAGCGGGAGAATTTACACAGATACGCAGTATTTT. This sequence joins TRBV7-2 and TRBJ2-3, with 9 nucleotides matching TRBD2. The germline V gene encodes CDR1 SGHTA and CDR2 FQGNSA. The CDR3 length is 18 residues. V was pared by 3 bases and J by 2 bases, with 12 bases of the junction left unmatched.

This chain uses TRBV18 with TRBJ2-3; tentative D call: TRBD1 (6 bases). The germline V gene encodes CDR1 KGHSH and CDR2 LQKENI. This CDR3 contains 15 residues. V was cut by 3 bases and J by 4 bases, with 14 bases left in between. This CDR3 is CASSPKAGVADTQYF. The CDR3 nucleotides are TGTGCCAGCTCACCTAAAGCAGGGGTAGCAGATACGCAGTATTTT.

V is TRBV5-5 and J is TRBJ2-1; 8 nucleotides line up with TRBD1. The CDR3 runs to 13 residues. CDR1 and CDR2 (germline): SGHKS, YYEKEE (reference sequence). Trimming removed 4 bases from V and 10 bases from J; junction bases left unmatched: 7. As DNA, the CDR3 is TGTGCCAGCAGCCGACGACAGGGGATAGAGCAGTTCTTC. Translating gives CASSRRQGIEQFF.

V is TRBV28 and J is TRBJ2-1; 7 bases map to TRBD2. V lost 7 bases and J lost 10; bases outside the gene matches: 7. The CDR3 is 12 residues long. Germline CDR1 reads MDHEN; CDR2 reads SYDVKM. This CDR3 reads CASITRGDEQFF. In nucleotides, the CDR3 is TGTGCCAGCATCACCCGGGGGGACGAGCAGTTCTTC. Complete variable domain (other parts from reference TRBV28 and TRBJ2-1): DVKVTQSSRYLVKRTGEKVFLECVQDMDHENMFWYRQDPGLGLRLIYFSYDVKMKEKGDIPEGYSVSREKKERFSLILESASTNQTSMYLCASITRGDEQFFGPGTRLTVL.

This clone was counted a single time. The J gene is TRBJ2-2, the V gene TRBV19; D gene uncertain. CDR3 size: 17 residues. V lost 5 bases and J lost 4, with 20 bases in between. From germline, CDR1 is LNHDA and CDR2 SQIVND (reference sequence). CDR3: CASSAPHEAEATGELFF. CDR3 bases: TGTGCCAGTAGTGCCCCTCACGAGGCTGAAGCCACCGGGGAGCTGTTTTTT.

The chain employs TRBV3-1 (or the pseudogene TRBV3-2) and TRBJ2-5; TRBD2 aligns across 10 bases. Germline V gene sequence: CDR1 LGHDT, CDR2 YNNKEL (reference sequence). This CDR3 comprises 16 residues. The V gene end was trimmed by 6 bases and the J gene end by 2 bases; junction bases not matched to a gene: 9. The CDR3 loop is CASRDQAGGRQETQYF. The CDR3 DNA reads TGTGCCAGCAGGGACCAAGCGGGGGGGCGGCAAGAGACCCAGTACTTC.

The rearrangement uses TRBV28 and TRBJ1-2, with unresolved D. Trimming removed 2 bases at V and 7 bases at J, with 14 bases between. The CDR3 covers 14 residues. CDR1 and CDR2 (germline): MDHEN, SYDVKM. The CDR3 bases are TGTGCCAGCAGTTTAGTTAGCCGGGAGGGTGGCTACACCTTC. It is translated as CASSLVSREGGYTF.

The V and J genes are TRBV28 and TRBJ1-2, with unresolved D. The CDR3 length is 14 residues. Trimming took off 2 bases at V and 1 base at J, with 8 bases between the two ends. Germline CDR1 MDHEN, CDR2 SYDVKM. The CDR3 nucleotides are TGTGCCAGCAGTTTACCCCAGTTTAACTATGGCTACACCTTC. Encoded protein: CASSLPQFNYGYTF.

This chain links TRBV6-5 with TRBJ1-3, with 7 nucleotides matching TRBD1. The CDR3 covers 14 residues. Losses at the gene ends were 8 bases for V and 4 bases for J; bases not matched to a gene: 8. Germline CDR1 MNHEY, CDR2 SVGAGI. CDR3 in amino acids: CASFRKGAGNTIYF. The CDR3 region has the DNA TGTGCCAGCTTCCGGAAGGGGGCCGGAAACACCATATATTTT.